One and the same sample provided the 32 T cell receptor beta chains below, sequenced in a study of OX40 agonist ivuxolimab in advanced cancers. Using immunoSEQ multiplex PCR, the repertoire was profiled, and TCRdb retains in-frame clones only, with some absent. The table shows under 55,000 clones, with roughly 93% occurring only once. The material sequenced was CD4+ or CD8+ T cells sorted from blood, taken in a trial of the OX40 agonist ivuxolimab. These receptors were taken from an adult with an advanced solid tumor such as melanoma, head and neck, liver or kidney cancer.

The count of this clone is one. V gene TRBV19 combines with J gene TRBJ2-2; 10 nucleotides agree with TRBD1. Looked up from germline, CDR1 is LNHDA and CDR2 is SQIVND (reference sequence). CDR3 length: 14 residues. Trimming took 7 bases from V and 7 from J; bases not matched to a gene: 6. CDR3 sequence reads: CASNPGQGYGELFF. In DNA, the CDR3 is TGTGCCAGTAACCCGGGACAGGGGTACGGGGAGCTGTTTTTT.

The V call is TRBV7-6, the J call TRBJ2-3; 7 positions agree with TRBD2. The CDR3 covers 17 residues. Germline V CDR1 and CDR2: SGHVS, FNYEAQ. J gave up 3 bases and V 3 bases, and 12 bases lay outside the gene matches. The CDR3 nucleotides are TGTGCCAGCAGCTTTGCGGGAGAGGGTGCAGTGACAGATACGCAGTATTTT. This sequence encodes CASSFAGEGAVTDTQYF. Full variable domain (remainder filled in from reference TRBV7-6 and TRBJ2-3): GAGVSQSPRYKVTKRGQDVALRCDPISGHVSLYWYRQALGQGPEFLTYFNYEAQQDKSGLPNDRFSAERPEGSISTLTIQRTEQRDSAMYRCASSFAGEGAVTDTQYFGPGTRLTVL.

This sequence joins TRBV14 and TRBJ1-3; D uncertain. The CDR3 runs to 21 residues. V was pared by 6 bases and J by 1 base, with 31 bases between. Germline-derived CDR1 and CDR2 are SGHDN and FVKESK. The CDR3 region has the DNA TGTGCCAGCAGGAAAGAAGACGGACCTCTTACCCCTCGGAATTCTGGAAACACCATATATTTT. Translated, it gives CASRKEDGPLTPRNSGNTIYF.

The gene calls are TRBV9 and TRBJ2-7; 10 positions match TRBD2. Germline CDR1 SGDLS, CDR2 YYNGEE. This CDR3 region has 14 residues. Unmatched junction bases numbered 5, after V lost 2 bases and J lost 6 bases. The CDR3 sequence is CASSVSSGSAEQYF. In DNA, the CDR3 is TGTGCCAGCAGCGTTTCTAGCGGGAGTGCCGAGCAGTACTTC. Supplemented by reference TRBV9 and TRBJ2-7, the full variable domain reads DSGVTQTPKHLITATGQRVTLRCSPRSGDLSVYWYQQSLDQGLQFLIQYYNGEERAKGNILERFSAQQFPDLHSELNLSSLELGDSALYFCASSVSSGSAEQYFGPGTRLTVT.

The genes are TRBV14 and TRBJ1-1; D might be TRBD1 (6 bases). Germline assignment: CDR1 SGHDN and CDR2 FVKESK. The length of the CDR3 is 12 residues. V was clipped by 4 bases and J by 9 bases, with 12 bases between them. The CDR3 is CASSLWGGQAFF. The CDR3 region has the DNA TGTGCCAGCAGCCTTTGGGGGGGCCAAGCTTTCTTT.

The J gene is TRBJ2-5, the V gene TRBV9; 9 bases match TRBD2. This CDR3 contains 17 residues. CDR1 and CDR2 from the germline V gene are SGDLS and YYNGEE. Losses at the gene ends were 3 bases for V and 2 bases for J; bases not matched to a gene: 11. The CDR3 sequence is CASSANPGLADQETQYF. The CDR3 bases are TGTGCCAGCAGCGCCAATCCGGGACTAGCAGATCAAGAGACCCAGTACTTC.

The chain couples TRBV6-5 to TRBJ1-3; no reliable D call. The germline gives CDR1 MNHEY, CDR2 SVGAGI. The CDR3 is made up of 15 amino acids. With 0 bases removed from V and 3 bases from J, the gap between germline ends came to 9 bases. In DNA, the CDR3 is TGTGCCAGCAGTTACTCCGAGGGTCTTGGAAACACCATATATTTT. It encodes CASSYSEGLGNTIYF.

This chain links TRBV5-8 with TRBJ2-5, with 12 bases matching TRBD2. CDR1 SGHTS and CDR2 YDEGEE come from the germline V gene. The CDR3 contains 16 residues. With 3 bases clipped from V and 1 base from J, the junction kept 4 bases outside the gene matches. The CDR3 coding sequence is TGTGCCAGCAGCTCCGGACTAGCGGGAAGCCAAGAGACCCAGTACTTC. Translating it yields CASSSGLAGSQETQYF.

The chain carries TRBV6-5 and TRBJ1-2, with D perhaps TRBD1 (5 bases). The V end was cut by 2 bases, the J end by 0 bases, with 13 bases between. This CDR3 region has 16 residues. Germline CDR1 and CDR2: MNHEY and SVGAGI. The DNA for the CDR3 is TGTGCCAGCAGTTACACTTTAGACAGCACTAACTATGGCTACACCTTC. Translated: CASSYTLDSTNYGYTF.

The rearrangement joins TRBV15 to TRBJ1-2; tentatively, D is TRBD1 (5 bases). The CDR3 runs 11 residues. Germline CDR1 is LNHNV and CDR2 is YYDKDF (reference sequence). With 6 bases removed from V and 8 bases from J, the gap between germline ends came to 10 bases. The DNA of the CDR3 is TGTGCCACCAGGGGGGTATACGGCTACACCTTC. This gives the protein CATRGVYGYTF. Full variable domain (outside the CDR3, taken from reference TRBV15 and TRBJ1-2): DAMVIQNPRYQVTQFGKPVTLSCSQTLNHNVMYWYQQKSSQAPKLLFHYYDKDFNNEADTPDNFQSRRPNTSFCFLDIRSPGLGDTAMYLCATRGVYGYTFGSGTRLTVV.

This sequence joins TRBV4-3 and TRBJ2-7; D remains ambiguous. Trimming removed 1 base from V and 4 bases from J, with 14 bases in between. Germline lookup yields CDR1 LGHNA and CDR2 YSLEER. This CDR3 is built from 15 residues. The CDR3 is CASSQVGKNSYEQYF. The CDR3 region has the DNA TGCGCCAGCAGCCAAGTCGGCAAGAACTCATACGAGCAGTACTTC.

This chain joins TRBV28 and TRBJ2-3; D not resolved. The CDR3 covers 15 residues. Germline V gives CDR1 MDHEN, CDR2 SYDVKM. V was cut by 4 bases and J by 0 bases, with 11 bases left in between. The CDR3 sequence is CASSYIFGSTDTQYF. CDR3 coding DNA: TGTGCCAGCAGTTACATCTTTGGAAGCACAGATACGCAGTATTTT.

This clone has a single count. The V call is TRBV7-2, the J call TRBJ1-2; D may be TRBD1 (5 bases). With 5 bases removed from V and 5 bases from J, the gap between germline ends came to 18 bases. In germline, CDR1 is SGHTA, CDR2 FQGNSA. This CDR3 region has 15 residues. DNA of the CDR3: TGTGCCAGCAGCACGGGACCCATAACGGTTTATGGCTACACCTTC. Translation gives CASSTGPITVYGYTF.

V is TRBV2 and J is TRBJ2-7; tentatively, D is TRBD1 or TRBD2 (6 bases each). Germline assignment: CDR1 SNHLY and CDR2 FYNNEI. CDR3 size: 13 residues. V was shortened by 9 bases and J by 0 bases, with 12 bases between the two germline ends. CDR3 coding DNA: TGTGCCAGAGGGGGGACTTTCTCCTACGAGCAGTACTTC. This gives the protein CARGGTFSYEQYF.

V is TRBV2 and J is TRBJ2-6, with 8 bases fitting TRBD1. The V gene's germline CDR1 is SNHLY and CDR2 FYNNEI. V dropped 8 bases and J dropped 1; count of bases not matched to a gene: 7. This CDR3 contains 16 residues. CDR3 loop: CASEETGDSGANVLTF. The CDR3 DNA is TGTGCCAGCGAGGAGACAGGGGATTCTGGGGCCAACGTCCTGACTTTC.

The chain has TRBV7-9 and TRBJ2-7; TRBD1 agrees at 10 bases. This CDR3 has 18 residues. The junction had 14 bases not matched to a gene; V was cut back by 1 base and J by 5 bases. Germline CDR1 and CDR2: SEHNR and FQNEAQ (reference sequence). CDR3 loop: CASSLVEGEGTGAHEQYF. The CDR3 DNA follows: TGTGCCAGCAGCTTAGTCGAGGGCGAAGGGACAGGGGCTCACGAGCAGTACTTC. Supplemented by reference TRBV7-9 and TRBJ2-7, the full variable domain reads DTGVSQNPRHKITKRGQNVTFRCDPISEHNRLYWYRQTLGQGPEFLTYFQNEAQLEKSRLLSDRFSAERPKGSFSTLEIQRTEQGDSAMYLCASSLVEGEGTGAHEQYFGPGTRLTVT.

The gene calls are TRBV15 and TRBJ2-5, with 10 bases that match TRBD1. The CDR3 sequence is 14 residues long. CDR1 and CDR2 from the germline V gene are LNHNV and YYDKDF (reference sequence). V dropped 5 bases and J dropped 3; count of bases not matched to a gene: 3. DNA for the CDR3: TGTGCCACCAGCCGAGGACAGGGGGAAGAGACCCAGTACTTC. Translation: CATSRGQGEETQYF.

The CDR3 region has the DNA TGTGCCAGTAGTAATCCGACGGGGGGCAATCAGCCCCAGCATTTT. This codes for CASSNPTGGNQPQHF. V and J are TRBV19 and TRBJ1-5; tentative D call: TRBD1 (5 bases). The V and J ends lost 4 bases and 2 bases respectively, with 12 bases between them. Per germline, CDR1 LNHDA and CDR2 SQIVND (reference sequence). This CDR3 spans 15 amino acids.

The genes are TRBV27 and TRBJ1-5; possible D gene TRBD1, 6 bases. V was trimmed by 4 bases and J by 0 bases, leaving 10 bases between them. The CDR3 totals 15 residues. Germline values: CDR1 MNHEY, CDR2 SMNVEV (reference sequence). The CDR3: CASSSQGYSNQPQHF. The CDR3 nucleotides read TGTGCCAGCAGTTCACAGGGTTATAGCAATCAGCCCCAGCATTTT.

The chain links TRBV9 to TRBJ2-7; D may be TRBD1 (5 bases). The germline gives CDR1 SGDLS, CDR2 YYNGEE. V shed 0 bases and J shed 5 bases, with 9 bases lying between them. The CDR3 contains 13 residues. In nucleotides, the CDR3 is TGTGCCAGCAGCGTAGATTCCAGGGACGAGCAGTACTTC. This encodes CASSVDSRDEQYF.

V and J are TRBV11-2 and TRBJ2-5, with 10 bases lining up with TRBD2. The V and J ends lost 3 bases and 1 base, in that order; junction bases with no gene match: 2. The CDR3 spans 15 residues. The germline gives CDR1 SGHAT, CDR2 FQNNGV. CDR3 in DNA: TGTGCCAGCAGCTTGACTAGCGGGCTCCAAGAGACCCAGTACTTC. Translated: CASSLTSGLQETQYF.

This clone was recorded only once. The chain has TRBV4-1 and TRBJ1-1, with 9 bases lining up with TRBD1. V was clipped by 3 bases and J by 7 bases; unmatched bases: 15. CDR1 is MGHRA and CDR2 is YSYEKL in the germline V gene. The CDR3 is made up of 17 amino acids. The CDR3 sequence is CASSHATAGTGTGEAFF. CDR3 bases: TGCGCCAGCAGCCACGCTACTGCCGGGACAGGGACTGGTGAAGCTTTCTTT.

This clone occurred once. The chain has TRBV25-1 and TRBJ2-5; maybe TRBD1 (6 bases). The germline CDR1 and CDR2 sequences are MGHDK and SYGVNS. V lost 2 bases and J 3 bases, leaving 13 bases between the germline ends. There are 15 residues in the CDR3. The CDR3 sequence is CASSESAGVKETQYF. CDR3 nucleotide sequence: TGTGCCAGCAGTGAAAGTGCAGGGGTTAAAGAGACCCAGTACTTC.

The chain has TRBV6-5 and TRBJ1-2; 9 bases are a match to TRBD1. The CDR3 is 15 residues long. The germline V gene has CDR1 MNHEY and CDR2 SVGAGI. Trimming cost V 4 bases and J 5 bases; bases outside gene matches: 8. The CDR3 is CASSLVPDRGYGYTF. The CDR3 DNA reads TGTGCCAGCAGTTTGGTCCCGGACAGGGGATATGGCTACACCTTC.

The CDR3 here is CASSDFPYEQYF. DNA of the CDR3: TGTGCCAGCAGTGACTTTCCGTACGAGCAGTACTTC. This chain links TRBV25-1 with TRBJ2-7; D not certain. CDR3 length equals 12 residues. Germline CDR1 reads MGHDK; CDR2 reads SYGVNS. The V end was cut by 3 bases, the J end by 4 bases, with 7 bases between.

The rearrangement links TRBV9 to TRBJ2-2; no definite D call. CDR1 and CDR2 from the germline V gene are SGDLS and YYNGEE. With 3 bases removed from V and 6 bases from J, the gap between germline ends came to 3 bases. The CDR3 runs to 11 residues. The CDR3, as DNA: TGTGCCAGCAGCGAATCCGGGGAGCTGTTTTTT. The encoded protein is CASSESGELFF.

V and J are TRBV28 and TRBJ2-7; D call uncertain. Trimming stripped 4 bases from V and 1 base from J, with 8 bases between. The germline CDR1 and CDR2 sequences are MDHEN and SYDVKM. This CDR3 spans 13 amino acids. CDR3 protein: CASSYSSSYEQYF. Written as DNA, the CDR3 is TGTGCCAGCAGTTATTCTTCTTCCTACGAGCAGTACTTC.

V usage is TRBV11-3 and J usage is TRBJ1-1; a weak D match, TRBD1 (6 bases). CDR1 and CDR2 (germline): SGHNT, YENEEA. The CDR3 runs to 14 residues. V lost 1 base and J 3 bases, leaving 9 bases between the germline ends. CDR3 bases: TGTGCCAGCAGCTTAGGTCCAGGGGACACTGAAGCTTTCTTT. It codes for CASSLGPGDTEAFF.

The V gene is TRBV13, the J gene TRBJ2-2; D not resolved. Germline V gene data show CDR1 as PRHDT and CDR2 as FYEKMQ (reference sequence). The CDR3 extends over 13 amino acids. V lost 3 bases, J lost 1 base, and 3 bases lay in between. CDR3 bases: TGTGCCAGCAGCTTCCAGAACACCGGGGAGCTGTTTTTT. The encoded protein is CASSFQNTGELFF.

The rearrangement joins TRBV27 to TRBJ1-5; the D is unclear. The V gene lost 3 bases and the J gene lost 5 bases, with 8 bases spanning the gap. The CDR3 extends over 13 amino acids. The germline V gene has CDR1 MNHEY and CDR2 SMNVEV (reference sequence). The CDR3 sequence: CASSLGWHQPQHF. As DNA, the CDR3 is TGTGCCAGCAGTTTGGGTTGGCATCAGCCCCAGCATTTT.

This chain connects TRBV10-1 to TRBJ2-7, with D tentatively TRBD1 or TRBD2 (5 bases each). V gave up 2 bases and J gave up 2 bases, with 28 bases separating them. Germline V CDR1 and CDR2: WNHNN, SYGVQD (reference sequence). The CDR3 covers 20 residues. The CDR3 DNA reads TGCGCCAGCAGTGAGGCACCGCTGACGGAAAAAACAGAGGGGCCCTACGAGCAGTACTTC. Its translation: CASSEAPLTEKTEGPYEQYF.

The chain couples TRBV2 to TRBJ1-4, with D tentatively TRBD1 (5 bases). The length of the CDR3 is 19 residues. The germline V gene encodes CDR1 SNHLY and CDR2 FYNNEI. V was clipped by 7 bases and J by 0 bases, with 24 bases between them. The CDR3 DNA reads TGTGCCAGCAACGGCCACCCGGCGGGGCAGGGTGCAACTAATGAAAAACTGTTTTTT. It is translated as CASNGHPAGQGATNEKLFF.